This T cell receptor (beta chain) was sequenced during a study of control samples from healthy donors and cancer patients. Germline loops: CDR1 MNHEY, CDR2 SVGAGI. V was pared by 10 bases and J by 7 bases, with 17 bases between. The CDR3 spans 14 residues. Generated by immunoSEQ multiplex PCR, the TCRdb table keeps only in-frame clones and is missing some. The sample contains 150,000 or so clones, 90% to 95% of which appear only once. This TCR derives from a man aged 60 to 75 with colorectal cancer. The chain joins TRBV6-5 to TRBJ1-6, with TRBD1 as a possible D gene (6 bases). The sequenced material came from PBMCs. The CDR3 protein is CATVGGNSNSPLHF. The CDR3 nucleotides are TGTGCCACCGTAGGGGGGAACTCCAATTCACCCCTCCACTTT.